The 13 T cell receptor beta chains given below trace back to one sample, sequenced in a study of T-cell reconstitution after alpha-beta-depleted transplantation in children. It was with unique molecular identifiers that the TCRbeta library was prepared. One entry per CDR3 protein, called by TCRdb with MiXCR from the PCR reads. This table holds about 340,000 distinct CDR3 sequences, approximately 10% found once. The specimen comprised PBMCs from the stem cell graft donor, sampled from the stem cell graft. All receptors come from a human donor who donated a stem cell graft to a child with acute lymphoblastic leukemia.

V usage is TRBV20-1 and J usage is TRBJ2-3; no clear D gene. The CDR3 runs to 12 residues. The V end was cut by 0 bases, the J end by 11 bases, with 12 bases between. Germline CDR1 reads DFQATT; CDR2 reads SNEGSKA (reference sequence). This CDR3 reads CSARDEDPRQYF. The CDR3 DNA reads TGCAGTGCTAGAGATGAGGACCCACGGCAGTATTTT.

The table lists this clonotype with a few counts. The rearrangement joins TRBV6-1 to TRBJ2-5; 11 nucleotides match TRBD2. After removal of 6 bases from V and 2 bases from J, the junction contained 8 bases not matched to a gene. The CDR3 runs to 16 residues. Germline V gives CDR1 MNHNS, CDR2 SASEGT. CDR3 in amino acids: CASSQLAGVDQETQYF. In DNA, the CDR3 is TGTGCCAGCAGCCAACTAGCGGGAGTAGATCAAGAGACCCAGTACTTC.

Many counts were recorded for this clonotype. V is TRBV28 and J is TRBJ2-7; tentatively, D is TRBD1 (6 bases). Trimming took off 7 bases at V and 5 bases at J, with 21 bases between the two ends. Per the germline V gene, CDR1 is MDHEN and CDR2 is SYDVKM. The CDR3 is 15 residues long. This CDR3 reads CASNGLRTDMDEQYF. CDR3 bases: TGTGCCAGCAATGGTCTTCGGACAGACATGGACGAGCAGTACTTC.

The chain carries TRBV5-6 and TRBJ2-1, with 10 positions matching TRBD1. Germline V gene sequence: CDR1 SGHDT, CDR2 YYEEEE. This CDR3 is built from 14 residues. The junction had 6 bases not matched to a gene; V was cut back by 4 bases and J by 8 bases. The CDR3 sequence is CASSPGTGVHEQFF. The CDR3, as DNA: TGTGCCAGCAGCCCCGGGACAGGGGTACATGAGCAGTTCTTC.

This clonotype has more than one count but fewer than ten. The chain uses TRBV12-3 or TRBV12-4 and TRBJ2-2; 10 bases are a match to TRBD2. The CDR3 loop spans 16 amino acids. J lost 5 bases, V lost 1 base, and 4 bases had no gene match. The DNA of the CDR3 is TGTGCCAGCAGTTTAGTGTCTAGCGGGAGTACCGGGGAGCTGTTTTTT. Translated, it gives CASSLVSSGSTGELFF.

This clonotype came up many times. The genes are TRBV4-1 and TRBJ2-7, with D perhaps TRBD1 (6 bases). Germline V gives CDR1 MGHRA, CDR2 YSYEKL. V was shortened by 1 base and J by 0 bases, with 13 bases between the two germline ends. This CDR3 spans 16 amino acids. In nucleotides, the CDR3 is TGCGCCAGCAGCCAAGGGATCGGGACATTCTCCTACGAGCAGTACTTC. Its translation is CASSQGIGTFSYEQYF.

The J gene is TRBJ2-7, the V gene TRBV24-1, with D perhaps TRBD1 (5 bases). The germline V gene has CDR1 KGHDR and CDR2 SFDVKD. The CDR3 extends over 15 amino acids. Between the trimmed V and J ends, which lost 5 bases and 0 bases, there was a span of 13 bases. Written as DNA, the CDR3 is TGTGCCACCAGTGGTGCGCAGGGCGGCTCCTACGAGCAGTACTTC. This translates into CATSGAQGGSYEQYF.

This clonotype was found a few times. The rearrangement joins TRBV7-9 to TRBJ1-3; D is possibly TRBD1 (5 bases). Germline values: CDR1 SEHNR, CDR2 FQNEAQ (reference sequence). Deletions cut 5 bases from V and 0 bases from J, with 11 bases between. This CDR3 region has 15 residues. DNA of the CDR3: TGTGCCAGCAGCGAGGGGTCGAGCTCTGGAAACACCATATATTTT. It yields the protein CASSEGSSSGNTIYF.

The genes are TRBV7-3 and TRBJ2-3; 7 nucleotides align to TRBD2. Germline CDR1 reads SGHTA; CDR2 reads FQGTGA. CDR3 length equals 15 residues. V lost 5 bases to trimming and J lost 3 bases; unmatched junction nucleotides: 8. Here the CDR3 reads CASSPGLQRTDTQYF. CDR3 nucleotides: TGTGCCAGCAGCCCGGGACTACAACGGACAGATACGCAGTATTTT.

This clonotype turned up a few times. The V call is TRBV7-9, the J call TRBJ2-7, with D maybe TRBD1 (6 bases). Germline V gene lookup returns CDR1 SEHNR and CDR2 FQNEAQ (reference sequence). CDR3 size: 13 residues. The germline V and J ends were trimmed by 1 base and 7 bases, with 11 bases remaining between them. The CDR3: CASSLVVQGEQYF. The CDR3 bases are TGTGCCAGCAGCTTAGTTGTGCAGGGGGAGCAGTACTTC.

This clonotype was counted between two and nine times. This chain uses TRBV7-2 with TRBJ2-1; D may match TRBD1 or TRBD2 (5 bases each). In germline, CDR1 is SGHTA, CDR2 FQGNSA. The CDR3 spans 16 residues. The germline V and J ends were trimmed by 0 bases and 3 bases, with 12 bases remaining between them. The CDR3 DNA is TGTGCCAGCAGCTTAGCGGGACGGAAGGGCTACAATGAGCAGTTCTTC. Translating gives CASSLAGRKGYNEQFF.

This clonotype appeared a single time. Here the CDR3 DNA reads TGTGCCAGCAGTTTCCGACTAACGGGAGGTGACAATGAGCAGTTCTTC. It is translated as CASSFRLTGGDNEQFF. This rearrangement joins TRBV28 to TRBJ2-1; TRBD2 matches 7 bases. The germline V gene has CDR1 MDHEN and CDR2 SYDVKM. V shed 3 bases and J 5 bases; nucleotides not matched to a gene: 10. The CDR3 is made up of 16 amino acids.

At least ten counts were recorded for this clonotype. The genes are TRBV7-2 and TRBJ2-3; TRBD1 agrees at 8 bases. V shed 5 bases and J 2 bases; nucleotides not matched to a gene: 6. Germline V gene lookup returns CDR1 SGHTA and CDR2 FQGNSA. The CDR3 covers 15 residues. CDR3 DNA: TGTGCCAGCAGCCACGGACAGGGAATCACAGATACGCAGTATTTT. Protein: CASSHGQGITDTQYF.